The subject of this entry is one T cell receptor beta chain. In germline, CDR1 is MNHEY, CDR2 SMNVEV (reference sequence). This CDR3 spans 14 amino acids. V lost 8 bases and J lost 6, with 16 bases in between. Authors' analysis steps: The assay estimated nucleated cells by amplifying reference gene primers. The protocol was immunoSEQ multiplex PCR, while the TCRdb copy is restricted to in-frame clones and leaves out a portion. V and J calls and clone size are as listed in that table; D and trimming were resolved from the DNA. The sample records 100,000 to 150,000 clones, approximately 88% being singletons. The data stem from a study of blood T cell repertoires in COVID-19. About the study: Material from acute and convalescent COVID-19 was sourced from the United States, Italy and Spain. PBMCs, B-cell-depleted T cells, or T cells were the source of the cDNA or gDNA that made up the material.

The chain recombines TRBV27 with TRBJ1-4; D might be TRBD1 (6 bases). Sequenced input: peripheral blood. The clonotype originates from a man aged 45-65 years with acute or convalescent COVID-19. For the CDR3, the DNA is TGTGCCAGCTTACTAGGGGGAATGGATGAAAAACTGTTTTTT. This codes for CASLLGGMDEKLFF.